This T cell receptor (beta chain) was documented in a study of T-cell reconstitution after alpha-beta-depleted transplantation in children. Remarks on this clonotype: At one end the junction does not follow the germline gene, possibly because of a read error.

Library preparation (for TCRbeta) was performed with unique molecular identifiers. One entry per CDR3 protein results from TCRdb running MiXCR on the PCR reads. The sample has about 540,000 distinct CDR3 sequences; about a sixth are singletons. The germline V gene has CDR1 LGHDT and CDR2 YNNKEL (reference sequence). The CDR3 has 16 residues. Sequencing used PBMCs from the stem cell graft donor, obtained from the stem cell graft. The V gene is TRBV3-1, the J gene TRBJ2-1; no firm D call. This sequence was found in a human donor who donated a stem cell graft to a child with acute lymphoblastic leukemia. CDR3 nucleotides: TGTGCCAGCAGCAAAGATGGACGGAGCTCCTACAATGAGCATTTCTTC. Translated, it gives CASSKDGRSSYNEHFF.